Shown below are 24 T cell receptor beta chains from a single sample sequenced in a study of blood T cell repertoires in COVID-19. Data came from immunoSEQ multiplex PCR; TCRdb stores just in-frame clones and leaves some out. The table lists approximately 300,000 clones, about nine tenths of them singletons. The material sequenced was PBMCs or T cells enriched from blood (not recorded which). The receptors were gathered from a man aged 55-75 years who had recovered from COVID-19.

V gene TRBV5-5 combines with J gene TRBJ1-3; tentatively, D is TRBD1 (5 bases). The CDR3 is 14 residues long. CDR1 is SGHKS, CDR2 YYEKEE, per germline (reference sequence). V lost 0 bases and J lost 4, with 8 bases in between. CDR3 in amino acids: CASSLVTVGNTIYF. The DNA for the CDR3 is TGTGCCAGCAGCTTGGTGACAGTCGGAAACACCATATATTTT. Looking up the rest from reference TRBV5-5 and TRBJ1-3 gives the full variable domain: DAGVTQSPTHLIKTRGQQVTLRCSPISGHKSVSWYQQVLGQGPQFIFQYYEKEERGRGNFPDRFSARQFPNYSSELNVNALLLGDSALYLCASSLVTVGNTIYFGEGSWLTVV.

This clone was recorded only once. V gene TRBV4-3 combines with J gene TRBJ2-7, with 10 bases matching TRBD2. This CDR3 is 17 amino acids long. CDR1 and CDR2 from the germline V gene are LGHNA and YSLEER. After removal of 3 bases from V and 0 bases from J, the junction contained 8 bases not matched to a gene. This CDR3 reads CASSHDRLAGSSYEQYF. The DNA for the CDR3 is TGCGCCAGCAGCCATGATAGACTAGCGGGCAGCTCCTACGAGCAGTACTTC.

V usage is TRBV19 and J usage is TRBJ1-4; 7 bases map to TRBD1. CDR1 and CDR2 (germline): LNHDA, SQIVND (reference sequence). The CDR3 has 17 amino acids. V gave up 4 bases and J gave up 0 bases; unmatched junction bases: 8. CDR3 loop: CASSSPRQGATNEKLFF. The CDR3, as DNA: TGTGCCAGTAGTAGCCCGCGACAGGGCGCAACTAATGAAAAACTGTTTTTT.

The V gene is TRBV28, the J gene TRBJ1-3; tentative D call: TRBD1 (5 bases). The CDR3 totals 15 residues. CDR1 is MDHEN, CDR2 SYDVKM, per germline. V lost 4 bases and J lost 4, with 14 bases in between. The CDR3 region has the DNA TGTGCCAGCAGTTCTCCGGGGGTTGCGGGAAACACCATATATTTT. It codes for CASSSPGVAGNTIYF.

The DNA of the CDR3 is TGTGCCAGCAGCGGGGACAGGGGGCGTATAAATGAAAAACTGTTTTTT. As protein: CASSGDRGRINEKLFF. The chain combines TRBV7-2 with TRBJ1-4, with TRBD1 matching 12 bases. The trim removed 5 bases at V and 5 bases at J, leaving 6 bases unmatched. Germline CDR1 reads SGHTA; CDR2 reads FQGNSA. The CDR3 extends over 16 amino acids.

The genes are TRBV18 and TRBJ1-4; 7 bases line up with TRBD1. The CDR3 covers 15 residues. CDR1 is KGHSH, CDR2 LQKENI, per germline. Trimming took 3 bases from V and 7 from J; bases not matched to a gene: 8. DNA for the CDR3: TGTGCCAGCTCACCCAAGGAGGGGGCAGGTGAAAAACTGTTTTTT. It encodes CASSPKEGAGEKLFF.

The chain has TRBV7-2 and TRBJ1-5, with D possibly being TRBD1 (6 bases). The ends were cut back, 7 bases at V and 9 bases at J, with 16 bases in the middle. The length of the CDR3 is 13 residues. Germline V gene data show CDR1 as SGHTA and CDR2 as FQGNSA. The CDR3 loop reads CASTPAGGGPQHF. CDR3 coding DNA: TGTGCCAGCACCCCCGCGGGGGGCGGGCCCCAGCATTTT. Using reference TRBV7-2 and TRBJ1-5 for the parts outside the CDR3, the full variable domain is GAGVSQSPSNKVTEKGKDVELRCDPISGHTALYWYRQSLGQGLEFLIYFQGNSAPDKSGLPSDRFSAERTGGSVSTLTIQRTQQEDSAVYLCASTPAGGGPQHFGDGTRLSIL.

The chain couples TRBV3-1 (or the pseudogene TRBV3-2) to TRBJ1-6, with 7 bases fitting TRBD1. V lost 4 bases, J lost 9 bases, and 6 bases stayed unmatched. Germline V gene data show CDR1 as LGHDT and CDR2 as YNNKEL (reference sequence). CDR3 size: 14 residues. This CDR3 is CASSPTGRSSPLHF. The CDR3 DNA follows: TGTGCCAGCAGCCCGACAGGGAGGAGTTCACCCCTCCACTTT.

V and J are TRBV7-2 and TRBJ2-3; 10 bases are a match to TRBD2. The CDR3 runs 15 residues. V lost 1 base to trimming and J lost 4 bases; unmatched junction nucleotides: 2. In germline, CDR1 is SGHTA, CDR2 FQGNSA. The CDR3 DNA reads as TGTGCCAGCAGCTTAGGCCTAGCGGGAGCAGATACGCAGTATTTT. It codes for CASSLGLAGADTQYF.

CDR3 bases: TGTGCCAGCAGCCTAACGGCCGGGTTTTTGCAGTTCTTC. It yields the protein CASSLTAGFLQFF. The chain combines TRBV28 with TRBJ2-1; D gene unclear. The germline V and J ends were trimmed by 6 bases and 12 bases, with 18 bases remaining between them. From germline, CDR1 is MDHEN and CDR2 SYDVKM. The CDR3 runs 13 residues.

This chain joins TRBV28 and TRBJ2-7; D gene unclear. Germline values: CDR1 MDHEN, CDR2 SYDVKM. Deletions cut 0 bases from V and 1 base from J, with 7 bases between. The CDR3 spans 14 residues. CDR3: CASSLWTPSYEQYF. DNA for the CDR3: TGTGCCAGCAGTTTATGGACACCATCCTACGAGCAGTACTTC.

The chain couples TRBV24-1 to TRBJ2-1, with 16 bases lining up with TRBD2. Germline V gene sequence: CDR1 KGHDR, CDR2 SFDVKD. V lost 4 bases and J lost 12; bases outside the gene matches: 8. The CDR3 is 16 amino acids. The CDR3 here is CATSDPGLAGGVGQFF. Here the CDR3 DNA reads TGTGCCACCAGTGACCCGGGACTAGCGGGAGGGGTTGGGCAGTTCTTC.

The chain recombines TRBV19 with TRBJ2-2; 7 nucleotides agree with TRBD1. Looked up from germline, CDR1 is LNHDA and CDR2 is SQIVND (reference sequence). J lost 1 base, V lost 4 bases, and 3 bases had no gene match. The CDR3 runs 15 residues. In DNA form, the CDR3 reads TGTGCCAGTAGTAAATGGACAGGGAACACCGGGGAGCTGTTTTTT. Translating gives CASSKWTGNTGELFF.

V is TRBV5-1 and J is TRBJ1-1; 7 positions agree with TRBD1. Germline V gives CDR1 SGHRS, CDR2 YFSETQ. This CDR3 spans 14 amino acids. With V trimmed by 4 bases and J by 0 bases, 3 bases remained unmatched. CDR3 sequence: CASSPQGVNTEAFF. CDR3 DNA: TGCGCCAGCAGCCCTCAGGGGGTGAACACTGAAGCTTTCTTT.

The rearrangement links TRBV3-1 (or the pseudogene TRBV3-2) to TRBJ2-1; TRBD2 aligns across 12 bases. V trimming: 4 bases; J trimming: 7 bases; junction bases outside the gene matches: 8. CDR1 is LGHDT, CDR2 YNNKEL, per germline (reference sequence). The length of the CDR3 is 16 residues. CDR3 coding DNA: TGTGCCAGCAGCCTGGGACTAGCGGGTGTTCGGAATGAGCAGTTCTTC. Translating it yields CASSLGLAGVRNEQFF.

This clone was counted once. The chain is built from TRBV24-1 and TRBJ1-3, with TRBD1 matching 10 bases. Germline-derived CDR1 and CDR2 are KGHDR and SFDVKD. The CDR3 is 16 amino acids. V lost 4 bases, J lost 4 bases, and 6 bases stayed unmatched. The CDR3 loop reads CATSDSGTGVGNTIYF. CDR3 DNA: TGTGCCACCAGTGACTCCGGGACAGGGGTCGGAAACACCATATATTTT.

A word on this clone: The sample holds other DNA sequences that translate to the same CDR3. The chain carries TRBV5-1 and TRBJ2-7; 8 nucleotides line up with TRBD2. The CDR3 loop spans 15 amino acids. The germline gives CDR1 SGHRS, CDR2 YFSETQ. V lost 0 bases, J lost 3 bases, and 5 bases stayed unmatched. CDR3 loop: CASSLGLAGNYEQYF. DNA for the CDR3: TGCGCCAGCAGCTTGGGGCTAGCGGGCAACTACGAGCAGTACTTC. The whole variable domain, remainder taken from reference TRBV5-1 and TRBJ2-7, is KAGVTQTPRYLIKTRGQQVTLSCSPISGHRSVSWYQQTPGQGLQFLFEYFSETQRNKGNFPGRFSGRQFSNSRSEMNVSTLELGDSALYLCASSLGLAGNYEQYFGPGTRLTVT.

The J gene is TRBJ2-3, the V gene TRBV7-6; D not resolved. Trimming took 5 bases from V and 0 from J, leaving 15 bases between them. This CDR3 has 16 residues. Germline loops: CDR1 SGHVS, CDR2 FNYEAQ. The CDR3 is CASSPGSSASTDTQYF. For the CDR3, the DNA is TGTGCCAGCAGCCCCGGTTCCAGCGCTAGCACAGATACGCAGTATTTT.

The chain combines TRBV3-1 (or the pseudogene TRBV3-2) with TRBJ2-7; a weak D match, TRBD2 (6 bases). Germline CDR1 is LGHDT and CDR2 is YNNKEL (reference sequence). The CDR3 extends over 14 amino acids. V was shortened by 4 bases and J by 4 bases, with 14 bases between the two germline ends. This CDR3 reads CASSRGTGQYEQYF. In DNA, the CDR3 is TGTGCCAGCAGCCGAGGGACTGGCCAGTACGAGCAGTACTTC.

The rearrangement uses TRBV6-5 and TRBJ1-2; a weak D match, TRBD1 (5 bases). V lost 0 bases to trimming and J lost 6 bases, with 14 bases between them. Germline CDR1 is MNHEY and CDR2 is SVGAGI. The CDR3 extends over 15 amino acids. Written as DNA, the CDR3 is TGTGCCAGCAGTTACTCCAGGGCCCTAGGAAATGGCTACACCTTC. This gives the protein CASSYSRALGNGYTF.

The chain employs TRBV5-1 and TRBJ1-1, with TRBD1 as a possible D gene (6 bases). Trimming left V 0 bases short and J 5 bases short, with 14 bases between. The CDR3 covers 15 residues. The V gene's germline CDR1 is SGHRS and CDR2 YFSETQ. CDR3: CASSLGRGRWTEAFF. Here the CDR3 DNA reads TGCGCCAGCAGCTTGGGAAGGGGGAGATGGACTGAAGCTTTCTTT.

The rearrangement joins TRBV5-1 to TRBJ1-4; D remains ambiguous. The CDR3 spans 15 residues. CDR1 and CDR2 from the germline V gene are SGHRS and YFSETQ. V dropped 0 bases and J dropped 7 bases, with 13 bases sitting between them. The CDR3 DNA reads TGCGCCAGCAGCTTGGCCCATGGTACGAGTGAAAAACTGTTTTTT. Translation gives CASSLAHGTSEKLFF.

This clone appeared once. The chain joins TRBV4-2 to TRBJ2-1; 9 bases fit TRBD2. This CDR3 is built from 16 residues. CDR1 and CDR2 (germline): LGHNA, YNFKEQ. J gave up 7 bases and V 1 base, and 8 bases lay outside the gene matches. The CDR3 bases are TGTGCCAGCAGCCAAGCTCTCGCGGGAGGGCGAAATGAGCAGTTCTTC. Translated, it gives CASSQALAGGRNEQFF.

This chain joins TRBV29-1 and TRBJ2-3; 10 nucleotides agree with TRBD2. This CDR3 contains 15 residues. Germline lookup yields CDR1 SQVTM and CDR2 ANQGSEA. V shed 5 bases, J shed 2 bases, and the junction held 7 bases outside the gene matches. The CDR3 DNA reads TGCAGCGTTCTTCCTAGCGGGAGCTACACAGATACGCAGTATTTT. Amino acid sequence: CSVLPSGSYTDTQYF.